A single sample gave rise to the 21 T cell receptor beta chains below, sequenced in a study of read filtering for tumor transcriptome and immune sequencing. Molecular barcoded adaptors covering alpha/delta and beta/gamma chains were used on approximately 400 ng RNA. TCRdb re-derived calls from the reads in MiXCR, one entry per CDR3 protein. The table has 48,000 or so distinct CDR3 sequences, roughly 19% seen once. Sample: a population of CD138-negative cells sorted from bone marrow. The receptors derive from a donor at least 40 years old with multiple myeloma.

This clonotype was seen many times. The CDR3 bases are TGCGCCAGCAGCTTGGAACCTAGCGGGAAAGCAGATACGCAGTATTTT. Protein product: CASSLEPSGKADTQYF. This chain links TRBV5-1 with TRBJ2-3; TRBD2 matches at 9 bases. The CDR3 consists of 16 residues. V gave up 0 bases and J gave up 4 bases; unmatched junction bases: 6. Germline values: CDR1 SGHRS, CDR2 YFSETQ. Together with reference TRBV5-1 and TRBJ2-3, the CDR3 gives the full variable domain: KAGVTQTPRYLIKTRGQQVTLSCSPISGHRSVSWYQQTPGQGLQFLFEYFSETQRNKGNFPGRFSGRQFSNSRSEMNVSTLELGDSALYLCASSLEPSGKADTQYFGPGTRLTVL.

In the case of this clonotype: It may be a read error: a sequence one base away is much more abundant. CDR3 sequence reads: CASSQTYSVLYERYF. CDR3 DNA: TGCGCCAGCAGCCAAACTTATTCCGTGTTGTACGAGCGGTACTTC. This chain joins TRBV4-1 and TRBJ2-7; no clear D gene. Germline V gives CDR1 MGHRA, CDR2 YSYEKL. This CDR3 contains 15 residues.

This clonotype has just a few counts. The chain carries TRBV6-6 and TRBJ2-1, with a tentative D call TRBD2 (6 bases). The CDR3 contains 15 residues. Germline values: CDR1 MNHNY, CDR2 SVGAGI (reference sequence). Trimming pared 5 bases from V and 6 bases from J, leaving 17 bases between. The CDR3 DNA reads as TGTGCCAGCAGTCCCAGGGACTCAGGGAGCAATGAGCAGTTCTTC. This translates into CASSPRDSGSNEQFF.

The CDR3 nucleotides are TGTGCCATCAGTGAGTTAGCCCCAGGGGATACGCAGTATTTT. Translation gives CAISELAPGDTQYF. The rearrangement uses TRBV10-3 and TRBJ2-3; D is perhaps TRBD1 (5 bases). Germline assignment: CDR1 ENHRY and CDR2 SYGVKD. The V and J ends lost 1 base and 6 bases respectively, with 11 bases between them. This CDR3 contains 14 residues.

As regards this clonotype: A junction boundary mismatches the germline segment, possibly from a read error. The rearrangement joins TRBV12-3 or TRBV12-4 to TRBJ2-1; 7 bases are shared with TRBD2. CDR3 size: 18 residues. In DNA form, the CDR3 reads TGTGCTAGCAGTTTAAGGTCTAGCGGTACGAACTCCTACGATGAGCAGTTCTTC. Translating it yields CASSLRSSGTNSYDEQFF.

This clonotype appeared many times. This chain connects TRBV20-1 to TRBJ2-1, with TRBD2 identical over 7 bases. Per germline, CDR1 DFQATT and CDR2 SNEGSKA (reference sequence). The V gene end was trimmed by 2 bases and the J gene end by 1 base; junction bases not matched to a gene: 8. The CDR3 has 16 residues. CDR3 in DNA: TGCAGTGCTAGATTTGGGGGAGGGCTGTCCTACAATGAGCAGTTCTTC. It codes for CSARFGGGLSYNEQFF.

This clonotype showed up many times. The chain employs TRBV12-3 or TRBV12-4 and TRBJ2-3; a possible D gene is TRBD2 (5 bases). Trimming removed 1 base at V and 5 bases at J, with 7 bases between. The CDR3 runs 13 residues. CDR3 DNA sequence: TGTGCCAGCAGTTTAGGCGAGGGAGATACGCAGTATTTT. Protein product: CASSLGEGDTQYF.

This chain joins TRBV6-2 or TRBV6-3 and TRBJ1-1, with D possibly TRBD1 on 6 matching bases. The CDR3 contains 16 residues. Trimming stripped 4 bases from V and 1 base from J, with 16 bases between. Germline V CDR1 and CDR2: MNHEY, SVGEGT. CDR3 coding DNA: TGTGCCAGCAGTTTACAGGGTCCAGGGACGAACACTGAAGCTTTCTTT. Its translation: CASSLQGPGTNTEAFF.

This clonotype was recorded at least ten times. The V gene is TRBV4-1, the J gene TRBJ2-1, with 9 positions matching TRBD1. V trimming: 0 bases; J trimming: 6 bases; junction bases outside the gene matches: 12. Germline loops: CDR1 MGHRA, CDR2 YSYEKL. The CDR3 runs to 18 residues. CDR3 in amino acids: CASSQEWPGTGRTNEQFF. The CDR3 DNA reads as TGCGCCAGCAGCCAAGAGTGGCCCGGGACAGGGAGGACCAATGAGCAGTTCTTC.

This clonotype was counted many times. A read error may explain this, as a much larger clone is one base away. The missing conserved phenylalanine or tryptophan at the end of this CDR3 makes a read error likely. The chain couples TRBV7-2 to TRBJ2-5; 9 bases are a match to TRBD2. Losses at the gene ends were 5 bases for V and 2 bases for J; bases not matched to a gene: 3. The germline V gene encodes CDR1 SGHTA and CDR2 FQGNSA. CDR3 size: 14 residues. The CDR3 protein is CASSGSGRQETQYL. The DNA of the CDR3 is TGTGCCAGCAGCGGTAGCGGGAGACAAGAGACCCAGTACCTC.

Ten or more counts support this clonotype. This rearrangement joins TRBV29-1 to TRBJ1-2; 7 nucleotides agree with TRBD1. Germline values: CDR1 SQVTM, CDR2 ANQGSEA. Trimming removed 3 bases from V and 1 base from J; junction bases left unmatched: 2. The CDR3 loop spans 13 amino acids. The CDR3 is CSVEGQSNYGYTF. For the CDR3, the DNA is TGCAGCGTTGAGGGACAGAGTAACTATGGCTACACCTTC.

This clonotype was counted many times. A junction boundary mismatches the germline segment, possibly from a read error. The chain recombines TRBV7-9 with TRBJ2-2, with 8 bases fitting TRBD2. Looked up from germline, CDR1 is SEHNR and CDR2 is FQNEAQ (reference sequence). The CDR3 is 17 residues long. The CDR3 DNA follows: TGTGCCAGCAACTTACTACATAGCGGGATACAGGCCGGGGAGCTGTTTTTT. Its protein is CASNLLHSGIQAGELFF.

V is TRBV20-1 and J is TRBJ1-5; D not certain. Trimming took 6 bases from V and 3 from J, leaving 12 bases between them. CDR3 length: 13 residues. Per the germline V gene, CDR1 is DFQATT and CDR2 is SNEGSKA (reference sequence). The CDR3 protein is CSAVGRDNQPQHF. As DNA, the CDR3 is TGCAGTGCAGTAGGAAGGGACAATCAGCCCCAGCATTTT.

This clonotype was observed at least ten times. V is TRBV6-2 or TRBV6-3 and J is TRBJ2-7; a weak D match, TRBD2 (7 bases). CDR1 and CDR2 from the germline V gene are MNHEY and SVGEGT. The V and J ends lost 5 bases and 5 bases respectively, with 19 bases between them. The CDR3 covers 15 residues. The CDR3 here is CASSERDTGWNEQYF. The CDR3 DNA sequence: TGTGCCAGCAGTGAGCGGGACACGGGGTGGAACGAGCAGTACTTC.

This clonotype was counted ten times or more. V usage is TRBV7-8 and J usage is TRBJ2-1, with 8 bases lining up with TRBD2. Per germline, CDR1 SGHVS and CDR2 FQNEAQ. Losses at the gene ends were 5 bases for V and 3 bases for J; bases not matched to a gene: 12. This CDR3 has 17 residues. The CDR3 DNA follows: TGTGCCAGCAGCCCCTTTAGCGGGACCCCCGGCTACAATGAGCAGTTCTTC. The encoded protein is CASSPFSGTPGYNEQFF. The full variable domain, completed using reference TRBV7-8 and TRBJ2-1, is GAGVSQSPRYKVAKRGQDVALRCDPISGHVSLFWYQQALGQGPEFLTYFQNEAQLDKSGLPSDRFFAERPEGSVSTLKIQRTQQEDSAVYLCASSPFSGTPGYNEQFFGPGTRLTVL.

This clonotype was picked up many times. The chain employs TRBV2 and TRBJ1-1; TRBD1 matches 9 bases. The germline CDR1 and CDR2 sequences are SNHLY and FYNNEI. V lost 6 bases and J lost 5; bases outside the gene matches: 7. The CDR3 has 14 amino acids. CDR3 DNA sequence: TGTGCCAGCAGGGACCGGGACAGGGATACTGAAGCTTTCTTT. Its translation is CASRDRDRDTEAFF. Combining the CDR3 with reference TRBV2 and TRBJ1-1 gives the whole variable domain EPEVTQTPSHQVTQMGQEVILRCVPISNHLYFYWYRQILGQKVEFLVSFYNNEISEKSEIFDDQFSVERPDGSNFTLKIRSTKLEDSAMYFCASRDRDRDTEAFFGQGTRLTVV.

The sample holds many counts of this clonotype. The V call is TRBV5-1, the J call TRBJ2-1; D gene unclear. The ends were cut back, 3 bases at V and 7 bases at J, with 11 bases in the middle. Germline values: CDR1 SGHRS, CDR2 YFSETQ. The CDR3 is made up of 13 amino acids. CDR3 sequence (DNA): TGCGCCAGCAGCTCCAAAGGAGAAAATGAGCAGTTCTTC. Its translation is CASSSKGENEQFF.

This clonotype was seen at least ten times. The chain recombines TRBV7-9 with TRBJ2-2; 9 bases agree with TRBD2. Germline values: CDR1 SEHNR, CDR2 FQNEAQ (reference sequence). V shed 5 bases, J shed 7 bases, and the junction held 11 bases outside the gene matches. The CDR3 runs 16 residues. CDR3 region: CASSPAGGRAIGELFF. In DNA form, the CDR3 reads TGTGCCAGCAGCCCCGCCGGCGGGAGGGCCATCGGGGAGCTGTTTTTT. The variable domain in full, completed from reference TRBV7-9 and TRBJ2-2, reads DTGVSQNPRHKITKRGQNVTFRCDPISEHNRLYWYRQTLGQGPEFLTYFQNEAQLEKSRLLSDRFSAERPKGSFSTLEIQRTEQGDSAMYLCASSPAGGRAIGELFFGEGSRLTVL.

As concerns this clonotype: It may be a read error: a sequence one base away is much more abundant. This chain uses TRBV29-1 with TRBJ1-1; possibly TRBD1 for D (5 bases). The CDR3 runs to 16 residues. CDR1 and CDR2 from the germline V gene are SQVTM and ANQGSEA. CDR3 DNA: TGCAACGTTGTTTCCCCCAGGGCGGAGCTGAACACTGAAGCTTTCTTT. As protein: CNVVSPRAELNTEAFF.

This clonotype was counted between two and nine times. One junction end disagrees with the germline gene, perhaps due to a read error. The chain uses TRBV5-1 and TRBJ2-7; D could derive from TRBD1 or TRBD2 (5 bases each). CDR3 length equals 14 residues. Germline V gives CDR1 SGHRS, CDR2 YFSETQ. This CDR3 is CASSLGTVSYEQYF. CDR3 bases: TGCGCCAGCAGTTTGGGGACCGTTTCCTACGAGCAGTACTTC.

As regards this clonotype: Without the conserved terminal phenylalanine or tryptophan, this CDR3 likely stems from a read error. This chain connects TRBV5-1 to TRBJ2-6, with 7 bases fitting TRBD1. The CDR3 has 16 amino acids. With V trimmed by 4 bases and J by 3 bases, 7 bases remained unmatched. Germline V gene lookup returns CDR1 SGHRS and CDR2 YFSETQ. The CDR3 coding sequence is TGCGCCAGCAGCGCGACAGGGAGTGGTGGGGCCAACGTCCTGACTGTC. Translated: CASSATGSGGANVLTV.